The clone carrying this T cell receptor beta chain has just a few counts. Its target is unknown. The sample belongs to a study of identical twins. Study-wide results and caveats: Partial confounding of zero-insertion analyses by invariant MAIT and iNKT cells was possible.

TCRdb analysed the 5' RACE reads with MiXCR anew, one entry per CDR3 protein. The sample includes more than 600,000 distinct CDR3 sequences, 18% of them seen just once. This same sample was also taken into another study, of T cells expressing NK-cell markers. That source reports: Out of eight donors sequenced, seven tested HCMV-seropositive and the remaining one seronegative.

The sequenced sample consisted of PBMCs. The receptor was derived from a young woman in good health.

CDR3 nucleotides: TGTGCCACCAGTGATTCGAGGGCCGGTGGAGATACGCAGTATTTT. It specifies CATSDSRAGGDTQYF. This chain joins TRBV24-1 and TRBJ2-3; D is possibly TRBD2 (5 bases). The CDR3 is made up of 15 amino acids. The germline V gene encodes CDR1 KGHDR and CDR2 SFDVKD. V lost 2 bases and J 5 bases, leaving 13 bases between the germline ends.